The sequence of this TCR beta chain was determined in a study of blood T cells in healthy people across ages. Combining a sample-barcoded 5' primer with a J-beta primer mix, a second PCR ran for about 7 to 12 cycles. TCRdb fed the 5' RACE reads into MiXCR, producing one record per CDR3 protein. Of 1.5 million to 2 million distinct CDR3 sequences listed, around 48% are singletons. Trimming left V 3 bases short and J 5 bases short, with 19 bases between. This CDR3 spans 16 amino acids. Germline lookup yields CDR1 PRHDT and CDR2 FYEKMQ (reference sequence). PBMCs were isolated at a quantity of at least 7 million per sample. This clonotype was recorded once.

The V and J genes are TRBV13 and TRBJ1-1; perhaps TRBD1 as D (6 bases). The sequenced sample consisted of blood. This TCR was recovered from a middle-aged woman in good health. The DNA of the CDR3 is TGTGCCAGCAGCTTCCAGGGGAGACGGATTCAGACTGAAGCTTTCTTT. Encoded protein: CASSFQGRRIQTEAFF.